Below are 13 T cell receptor beta chains sequenced from a single sample in a study of cytomegalovirus exposure and HLA in healthy donors (dated by TCRdb to about 2017). The protocol used for the library was the immunoSEQ multiplex PCR assay. A mixture of 60 forward primers for TCR Vbeta segments and 13 reverse primers for TCR Jbeta segments was used in the multiplex PCR. Imported from immuneACCESS, the table was reduced by TCRdb to in-frame sequences with V and J called. These copies leave out some clones; in studies compared against another copy, an unresolved V gene accounts for under half, and the cause of the remainder is not known. This sample is represented by some 140,000 clones; 60% to 80% of them were singletons. 9.5% to 15% of the sample goes to the ten largest clones. Sequenced sample: PBMCs. The source of these receptors is a man in his thirties or forties in good health and CMV-seropositive.

The rearrangement joins TRBV19 to TRBJ2-3; TRBD1 matches 9 bases. V gave up 6 bases and J gave up 4 bases; unmatched junction bases: 8. CDR1 is LNHDA, CDR2 SQIVND, per germline (reference sequence). The CDR3 totals 15 residues. CDR3 DNA sequence: TGTGCCAGTAGGAACACAGGGGGCTTCGCAGATACGCAGTATTTT. Residues: CASRNTGGFADTQYF.

Only one count was recorded for this clone. The chain employs TRBV6-1 and TRBJ2-1, with a tentative D call TRBD1 (6 bases). The germline V gene encodes CDR1 MNHNS and CDR2 SASEGT. The V and J ends lost 6 bases and 7 bases respectively, with 19 bases between them. This CDR3 spans 15 amino acids. The CDR3 is CASRTGVELGNEQFF. The CDR3 region has the DNA TGTGCCAGCAGGACAGGAGTGGAATTAGGAAATGAGCAGTTCTTC.

J is TRBJ1-4 and V is TRBV28; D is unclear. This CDR3 comprises 13 residues. V shed 2 bases and J shed 8 bases, with 9 bases lying between them. Germline CDR1 MDHEN, CDR2 SYDVKM. The chain's CDR3 is CASSLVKREKLFF. Here the CDR3 DNA reads TGTGCCAGCAGTTTAGTCAAGAGGGAAAAACTGTTTTTT.

The chain combines TRBV19 with TRBJ1-1, with 8 bases aligning to TRBD1. The V segment lost 3 bases and the J segment 1 base; nucleotides outside the gene matches: 1. The CDR3 spans 14 residues. Germline CDR1 is LNHDA and CDR2 is SQIVND (reference sequence). CDR3 loop: CASSIRGRNTEAFF. The CDR3 bases are TGTGCCAGTAGTATCAGGGGGCGGAACACTGAAGCTTTCTTT.

The CDR3 DNA reads as TGTGCCAGCAATGAAAGGGGCGGCAATCAGCCCCAGCATTTT. It encodes CASNERGGNQPQHF. V usage is TRBV27 and J usage is TRBJ1-5, with a tentative D call TRBD1 (5 bases). This CDR3 comprises 14 residues. Germline CDR1 MNHEY, CDR2 SMNVEV (reference sequence). The V and J ends lost 7 bases and 2 bases respectively, with 12 bases between them.

This chain links TRBV7-2 with TRBJ2-1, with 15 positions matching TRBD2. V lost 1 base and J lost 9; bases outside the gene matches: 4. CDR1 is SGHTA, CDR2 FQGNSA, per germline. The CDR3 runs 16 residues. CDR3 region: CASSLVGLAGGGEQFF. Written as DNA, the CDR3 is TGTGCCAGCAGCTTAGTGGGACTAGCGGGGGGCGGTGAGCAGTTCTTC.

The V call is TRBV9, the J call TRBJ2-3, with D possibly being TRBD2 (5 bases). CDR3 size: 16 residues. V was clipped by 0 bases and J by 0 bases, with 11 bases between them. Germline V lookup: CDR1 SGDLS, CDR2 YYNGEE. The CDR3 DNA reads as TGTGCCAGCAGCGTAGCTGGGCGGACTAGCACAGATACGCAGTATTTT. Translated: CASSVAGRTSTDTQYF.

This chain connects TRBV28 to TRBJ2-5, with TRBD1 as a possible D gene (6 bases). CDR3 length: 12 residues. Trimming took off 8 bases at V and 3 bases at J, with 10 bases between the two ends. Germline loops: CDR1 MDHEN, CDR2 SYDVKM. DNA for the CDR3: TGTGCCAGCTCGGCAGGGGAAGAGACCCAGTACTTC. Its protein is CASSAGEETQYF.

The V gene is TRBV7-2, the J gene TRBJ2-3; 9 nucleotides match TRBD2. The CDR3 is made up of 17 amino acids. The germline V gene encodes CDR1 SGHTA and CDR2 FQGNSA. Trimming removed 2 bases from V and 2 bases from J; junction bases left unmatched: 8. The CDR3 is CASSLTASGATTDTQYF. The CDR3 nucleotides are TGTGCCAGCAGCTTAACGGCTAGCGGGGCGACCACAGATACGCAGTATTTT. The complete variable domain, with remaining parts taken from reference TRBV7-2 and TRBJ2-3, reads GAGVSQSPSNKVTEKGKDVELRCDPISGHTALYWYRQSLGQGLEFLIYFQGNSAPDKSGLPSDRFSAERTGGSVSTLTIQRTQQEDSAVYLCASSLTASGATTDTQYFGPGTRLTVL.

The chain employs TRBV7-3 and TRBJ2-1; 16 bases align to TRBD2. This CDR3 is built from 20 residues. Germline V lookup: CDR1 SGHTA, CDR2 FQGTGA. The junction had 6 bases not matched to a gene; V was cut back by 1 base and J by 0 bases. CDR3 sequence reads: CASSLNAGLAGGSSYNEQFF. CDR3 sequence (DNA): TGTGCCAGCAGCTTAAACGCGGGACTAGCGGGAGGGAGCTCCTACAATGAGCAGTTCTTC.

The chain employs TRBV7-8 and TRBJ2-5, with TRBD1 as a possible D gene (5 bases). Deletions cut 5 bases from V and 7 bases from J, with 17 bases between. The CDR3 contains 14 residues. Germline values: CDR1 SGHVS, CDR2 FQNEAQ. The CDR3 coding sequence is TGTGCCAGCAGCCTGGGGTCTACAGGCGGGACCCAGTACTTC. Encoded protein: CASSLGSTGGTQYF.

The chain recombines TRBV5-4 with TRBJ2-7; the match to TRBD1 covers 7 bases. The junction had 4 bases not matched to a gene; V was cut back by 4 bases and J by 0 bases. Germline V gene sequence: CDR1 SGHNT, CDR2 YYREEE (reference sequence). This CDR3 spans 14 amino acids. CDR3 region: CASSPDRASYEQYF. The DNA for the CDR3 is TGTGCCAGCAGCCCTGACAGGGCCTCCTACGAGCAGTACTTC.

This chain joins TRBV4-1 and TRBJ2-3; D may be TRBD1 (6 bases). The germline V gene has CDR1 MGHRA and CDR2 YSYEKL. This CDR3 contains 13 residues. Trimming pared 1 base from V and 6 bases from J, leaving 8 bases between. The CDR3 nucleotides read TGCGCCAGCAGCCAAGGCGACAGGGATACGCAGTATTTT. Amino acids: CASSQGDRDTQYF.